The 31 T cell receptor beta chains presented below share a single source sample, sequenced in a study of T cell responses to AZD1222 COVID-19 vaccine. Clones were sequenced by immunoSEQ multiplex PCR, and TCRdb holds only the in-frame ones, with some missing. This table has roughly 140,000 clones, 88% appearing once. This specimen consisted of peripheral blood, obtained on day 0 of AZD1222 vaccination. All receptors derive from an adult in good health.

The genes are TRBV2 and TRBJ2-2; TRBD1 is a possible D gene (5 bases). The ends were cut back, 2 bases at V and 4 bases at J, with 14 bases in the middle. Germline loops: CDR1 SNHLY, CDR2 FYNNEI. The length of the CDR3 is 16 residues. The CDR3 reads CASSESRAPGTGELFF. The DNA of the CDR3 is TGTGCCAGCAGTGAAAGCAGGGCGCCGGGCACCGGGGAGCTGTTTTTT.

The rearrangement uses TRBV28 and TRBJ1-1; 9 bases fit TRBD1. V dropped 5 bases and J dropped 2; count of bases not matched to a gene: 9. Germline V gene data show CDR1 as MDHEN and CDR2 as SYDVKM. The CDR3 covers 16 residues. CDR3 sequence (DNA): TGTGCCAGCAGTGCCCCACGGGACAGGGTTAACACTGAAGCTTTCTTT. Translating gives CASSAPRDRVNTEAFF. Filled out from reference TRBV28 and TRBJ1-1, the complete variable domain reads DVKVTQSSRYLVKRTGEKVFLECVQDMDHENMFWYRQDPGLGLRLIYFSYDVKMKEKGDIPEGYSVSREKKERFSLILESASTNQTSMYLCASSAPRDRVNTEAFFGQGTRLTVV.

The chain uses TRBV7-3 and TRBJ2-7; D is perhaps TRBD1 (5 bases). The CDR3 is 14 residues long. The V gene lost 3 bases and the J gene lost 6 bases, with 15 bases spanning the gap. CDR1 SGHTA and CDR2 FQGTGA come from the germline V gene. The DNA for the CDR3 is TGTGCCAGCAGCTTCACTGACAGTCAGGGCGAGCAGTACTTC. Translation gives CASSFTDSQGEQYF. The entire variable domain, with the rest obtained from reference TRBV7-3 and TRBJ2-7, is as follows: GAGVSQTPSNKVTEKGKYVELRCDPISGHTALYWYRQSLGQGPEFLIYFQGTGAADDSGLPNDRFFAVRPEGSVSTLKIQRTERGDSAVYLCASSFTDSQGEQYFGPGTRLTVT.

This clone occurred once. This chain joins TRBV7-2 and TRBJ2-1; 8 positions agree with TRBD2. In germline, CDR1 is SGHTA, CDR2 FQGNSA. This CDR3 is 18 amino acids long. V lost 5 bases, J lost 4 bases, and 16 bases stayed unmatched. The CDR3, as DNA: TGTGCCAGCAGCCTCGAAGGGCGGGGGGCCCCAGGTTACAATGAGCAGTTCTTC. Translated, it gives CASSLEGRGAPGYNEQFF. Full variable domain (missing parts from reference TRBV7-2 and TRBJ2-1): GAGVSQSPSNKVTEKGKDVELRCDPISGHTALYWYRQSLGQGLEFLIYFQGNSAPDKSGLPSDRFSAERTGGSVSTLTIQRTQQEDSAVYLCASSLEGRGAPGYNEQFFGPGTRLTVL.

The chain joins TRBV19 to TRBJ1-4; 9 bases agree with TRBD1. This CDR3 spans 15 amino acids. Germline values: CDR1 LNHDA, CDR2 SQIVND (reference sequence). The V and J ends lost 3 bases and 7 bases, in that order; junction bases with no gene match: 6. CDR3 residues: CASSISGQGGEKLFF. The CDR3 DNA reads as TGTGCCAGTAGTATTTCGGGACAGGGAGGTGAAAAACTGTTTTTT.

This chain joins TRBV4-3 and TRBJ1-2; TRBD1 agrees at 8 bases. Looked up from germline, CDR1 is LGHNA and CDR2 is YSLEER. With V trimmed by 4 bases and J by 4 bases, 8 bases remained unmatched. CDR3 length: 15 residues. CDR3 sequence: CASSRALTGGYGYTF. CDR3 DNA: TGCGCCAGCAGCCGGGCACTAACAGGGGGCTATGGCTACACCTTC.

This chain joins TRBV21-1 and TRBJ1-5. TRBV21-1 corresponds to a pseudogene. The CDR3 length is 14 residues. CDR3: CASSKARSNQPQHF. DNA for the CDR3: TGTGCCAGCAGCAAAGCCCGGAGCAATCAGCCCCAGCATTTT.

This clone was recorded at least ten times. The chain links TRBV18 to TRBJ2-5; 10 nucleotides align to TRBD1. V trimming: 3 bases; J trimming: 4 bases; junction bases outside the gene matches: 2. CDR1 and CDR2 (germline): KGHSH, LQKENI. The CDR3 runs to 14 residues. CDR3 loop: CASSPRDRGETQYF. CDR3 DNA sequence: TGTGCCAGCTCACCTCGGGACAGGGGAGAGACCCAGTACTTC.

This clone was found a few times. The chain joins TRBV9 to TRBJ1-2; D gene ambiguous. Germline V CDR1 and CDR2: SGDLS, YYNGEE. V gave up 7 bases and J gave up 2 bases, with 9 bases separating them. The CDR3 spans 12 residues. The CDR3 region is CASQAGNYGYTF. The CDR3 coding sequence is TGTGCCAGCCAGGCAGGCAACTATGGCTACACCTTC.

V usage is TRBV5-1 and J usage is TRBJ1-6; D is perhaps TRBD1 (6 bases). The CDR3 extends over 16 amino acids. V shed 5 bases and J shed 0 bases, with 12 bases lying between them. In germline, CDR1 is SGHRS, CDR2 YFSETQ. CDR3 DNA: TGCGCCAGCAGGACAGGAGAAAGCTCCTATAATTCACCCCTCCACTTT. Translating it yields CASRTGESSYNSPLHF.

The rearrangement joins TRBV9 to TRBJ1-1; tentative D call: TRBD1 (6 bases). V lost 4 bases and J lost 2, with 18 bases in between. Germline V gives CDR1 SGDLS, CDR2 YYNGEE. This CDR3 is built from 16 residues. The CDR3 loop reads CASSHPDRSGNTEAFF. Here the CDR3 DNA reads TGTGCCAGCAGCCACCCGGACAGAAGCGGCAACACTGAAGCTTTCTTT.

V and J are TRBV7-3 and TRBJ1-1, with unresolved D. Trimming shortened V by 5 bases and J by 1 base, and 8 bases separated the two germline ends. The germline V gene has CDR1 SGHTA and CDR2 FQGTGA. This CDR3 comprises 13 residues. This CDR3 is CASSGPGNTEAFF. CDR3 DNA sequence: TGTGCCAGCAGCGGCCCCGGGAACACTGAAGCTTTCTTT. Supplemented by reference TRBV7-3 and TRBJ1-1, the full variable domain reads GAGVSQTPSNKVTEKGKYVELRCDPISGHTALYWYRQSLGQGPEFLIYFQGTGAADDSGLPNDRFFAVRPEGSVSTLKIQRTERGDSAVYLCASSGPGNTEAFFGQGTRLTVV.

A word on this clone: A read error may produce the germline difference seen at one junction end. V and J are TRBV6-5 and TRBJ1-5; TRBD1 matches 7 bases. This CDR3 contains 16 residues. Germline-derived CDR1 and CDR2 are MNHEY and SVGAGI. CDR3: CASRYSGTASNQPQHF. The DNA of the CDR3 is TGTGCCAGCAGGTACTCTGGGACAGCCAGCAATCAGCCCCAGCATTTT.

The genes are TRBV6-4 and TRBJ1-2; a weak D match, TRBD1 (5 bases). Germline-derived CDR1 and CDR2 are MRHNA and SNTAGT. The CDR3 runs 15 residues. V lost 4 bases, J lost 3 bases, and 15 bases lay in between. The CDR3 region has the DNA TGTGCCAGCAGTGCCACCTCCGACAGCCACTATGGCTACACCTTC. This translates into CASSATSDSHYGYTF.

V gene TRBV11-2 combines with J gene TRBJ2-7, with D unresolved. Trimming removed 7 bases from V and 2 bases from J, with 18 bases in between. Germline assignment: CDR1 SGHAT and CDR2 FQNNGV. The length of the CDR3 is 15 residues. The CDR3 reads CASTPDPTSPYEQYF. The CDR3 DNA follows: TGTGCCAGCACCCCCGACCCTACATCTCCCTACGAGCAGTACTTC. The entire variable domain, with the rest obtained from reference TRBV11-2 and TRBJ2-7, is as follows: EAGVAQSPRYKIIEKRQSVAFWCNPISGHATLYWYQQILGQGPKLLIQFQNNGVVDDSQLPKDRFSAERLKGVDSTLKIQPAKLEDSAVYLCASTPDPTSPYEQYFGPGTRLTVT.

The genes are TRBV5-1 and TRBJ1-1, with D maybe TRBD1 (5 bases). The V gene's germline CDR1 is SGHRS and CDR2 YFSETQ. This CDR3 spans 14 amino acids. V lost 0 bases, J lost 4 bases, and 10 bases lay in between. The CDR3 loop reads CASSLGGLGTEAFF. Here the CDR3 DNA reads TGCGCCAGCAGCTTGGGGGGCCTGGGCACTGAAGCTTTCTTT. The entire variable domain, with the rest obtained from reference TRBV5-1 and TRBJ1-1, is as follows: KAGVTQTPRYLIKTRGQQVTLSCSPISGHRSVSWYQQTPGQGLQFLFEYFSETQRNKGNFPGRFSGRQFSNSRSEMNVSTLELGDSALYLCASSLGGLGTEAFFGQGTRLTVV.

The rearrangement joins TRBV5-4 to TRBJ1-2; 7 positions agree with TRBD1. This CDR3 region has 12 residues. Germline CDR1 is SGHNT and CDR2 is YYREEE (reference sequence). V gave up 5 bases and J gave up 7 bases; unmatched junction bases: 5. The CDR3 here is CASSNDRAGYTF. The CDR3 DNA reads TGTGCCAGCAGTAATGACAGGGCTGGCTACACCTTC.

This chain uses TRBV29-1 with TRBJ2-5; D perhaps matches TRBD1 (5 bases). Trimming removed 6 bases from V and 1 base from J, with 12 bases in between. Germline V gene sequence: CDR1 SQVTM, CDR2 ANQGSEA. The CDR3 runs to 13 residues. This CDR3 reads CSVDSQGQETQYF. The CDR3 DNA reads TGCAGCGTCGACTCTCAGGGCCAAGAGACCCAGTACTTC. The full variable domain, in which reference TRBV29-1 and TRBJ2-5 provide the parts outside the CDR3, is SAVISQKPSRDICQRGTSLTIQCQVDSQVTMMFWYRQQPGQSLTLIATANQGSEATYESGFVIDKFPISRPNLTFSTLTVSNMSPEDSSIYLCSVDSQGQETQYFGPGTRLLVL.

This clone is deemed medium-sized. This sequence joins TRBV6-4 and TRBJ1-6; 7 nucleotides agree with TRBD1. CDR1 MRHNA and CDR2 SNTAGT come from the germline V gene. Trimming took 6 bases from V and 7 from J; bases not matched to a gene: 6. This CDR3 has 14 amino acids. CDR3 residues: CASSRDSMNSPLHF. CDR3 DNA sequence: TGTGCCAGCAGCCGGGACAGCATGAATTCACCCCTCCACTTT.

J is TRBJ2-1 and V is TRBV5-4, with TRBD1 matching over 7 bases. J lost 7 bases, V lost 3 bases, and 7 bases had no gene match. The CDR3 is 14 residues long. The V gene's germline CDR1 is SGHNT and CDR2 YYREEE (reference sequence). CDR3: CASSYRDRRNEQFF. Written as DNA, the CDR3 is TGTGCCAGCAGCTACCGGGACAGAAGGAATGAGCAGTTCTTC.

This clone showed up just once. The V and J genes are TRBV29-1 and TRBJ1-1, with D unclear. Germline V gives CDR1 SQVTM, CDR2 ANQGSEA. This CDR3 spans 13 amino acids. V was shortened by 6 bases and J by 1 base, with 12 bases between the two germline ends. The CDR3 protein is CSVLNPSNTEAFF. The CDR3 DNA reads as TGCAGCGTCCTTAACCCTTCGAACACTGAAGCTTTCTTT.

This chain uses TRBV6-4 with TRBJ2-3, with TRBD1 matching over 7 bases. The J segment lost 7 bases and the V segment lost 0 bases, leaving 1 base of the junction unmatched. The CDR3 extends over 13 amino acids. Germline CDR1 MRHNA, CDR2 SNTAGT. DNA for the CDR3: TGTGCCAGCAGTGACTCGACAGGGAATACGCAGTATTTT. As protein: CASSDSTGNTQYF.

The J gene is TRBJ2-3, the V gene TRBV6-5, with 9 bases identical to TRBD2. This CDR3 is built from 15 residues. Looked up from germline, CDR1 is MNHEY and CDR2 is SVGAGI. V lost 6 bases and J lost 1; bases outside the gene matches: 5. CDR3 bases: TGTGCCAGCAGCAGGGTAGCGGGGGGCACAGATACGCAGTATTTT. Its translation: CASSRVAGGTDTQYF.

The chain links TRBV18 to TRBJ2-7; 8 bases agree with TRBD1. Germline lookup yields CDR1 KGHSH and CDR2 LQKENI. Trimming removed 6 bases from V and 5 bases from J; junction bases left unmatched: 9. CDR3 length equals 14 residues. The CDR3 spells CASSQGTGGHEQYF. The CDR3 bases are TGTGCCAGCTCGCAGGGGACAGGCGGACACGAGCAGTACTTC.

This chain connects TRBV11-2 to TRBJ1-1, with D perhaps TRBD1 (6 bases). The CDR3 length is 15 residues. Trimming stripped 3 bases from V and 2 bases from J, with 13 bases between. In germline, CDR1 is SGHAT, CDR2 FQNNGV. CDR3 amino acids: CASSFSSGTNTEAFF. CDR3 DNA sequence: TGTGCCAGCAGCTTTTCATCCGGGACAAACACTGAAGCTTTCTTT.

This chain links TRBV6-5 with TRBJ1-2; D not resolved. The CDR3 is 15 residues long. Deletions cut 0 bases from V and 1 base from J, with 9 bases between. Per germline, CDR1 MNHEY and CDR2 SVGAGI. The CDR3 region has the DNA TGTGCCAGCAGTTACTCAGGCAGTGATAACTATGGCTACACCTTC. Residues: CASSYSGSDNYGYTF.

This clone was counted once. This chain links TRBV27 with TRBJ2-7; 7 bases match TRBD1. V lost 10 bases to trimming and J lost 7 bases; unmatched junction nucleotides: 13. CDR3 size: 13 residues. Germline CDR1 and CDR2: MNHEY and SMNVEV (reference sequence). CDR3 amino acids: CATVKGAPREQYF. CDR3 coding DNA: TGTGCCACCGTCAAGGGGGCACCTCGAGAGCAGTACTTC.

The chain links TRBV27 to TRBJ2-5; 9 bases line up with TRBD1. J lost 5 bases, V lost 6 bases, and 7 bases had no gene match. The CDR3 has 14 amino acids. Germline V lookup: CDR1 MNHEY, CDR2 SMNVEV (reference sequence). CDR3 protein: CASRTTGGWETQYF. The CDR3 coding sequence is TGTGCCAGCAGGACAACAGGGGGCTGGGAGACCCAGTACTTC.

The chain links TRBV28 to TRBJ1-2, with D possibly TRBD1 on 5 matching bases. This CDR3 spans 17 amino acids. Germline V lookup: CDR1 MDHEN, CDR2 SYDVKM. Trimming removed 1 base from V and 2 bases from J, with 17 bases in between. The CDR3: CASSLLDTRKYNYGYTF. In nucleotides, the CDR3 is TGTGCCAGCAGTTTATTGGACACCCGAAAGTACAACTATGGCTACACCTTC.

The chain joins TRBV4-1 to TRBJ1-1; D is ambiguous. Trimming stripped 0 bases from V and 3 bases from J, with 11 bases between. CDR3 length: 15 amino acids. Germline CDR1 MGHRA, CDR2 YSYEKL. The CDR3 spells CASSQDPGRDTEAFF. The CDR3 DNA follows: TGCGCCAGCAGCCAAGACCCCGGGAGGGACACTGAAGCTTTCTTT.

The V and J genes are TRBV6-4 and TRBJ2-5; D tentatively reads TRBD1 or TRBD2 (5 bases each). This CDR3 contains 12 residues. From germline, CDR1 is MRHNA and CDR2 SNTAGT. Deletions cut 0 bases from V and 11 bases from J, with 10 bases between. The CDR3 nucleotides read TGTGCCAGCAGTGACTCGAGGGGACGGCAGTACTTC. This codes for CASSDSRGRQYF.